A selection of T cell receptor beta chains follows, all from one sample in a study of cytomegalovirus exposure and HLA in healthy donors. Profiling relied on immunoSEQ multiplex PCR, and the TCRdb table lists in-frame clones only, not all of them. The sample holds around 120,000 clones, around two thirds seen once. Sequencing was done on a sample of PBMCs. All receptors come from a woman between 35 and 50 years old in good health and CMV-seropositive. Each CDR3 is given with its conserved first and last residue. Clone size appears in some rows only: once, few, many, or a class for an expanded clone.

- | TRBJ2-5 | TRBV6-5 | CASSSIAYSQETQYF
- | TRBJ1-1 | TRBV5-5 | CASSLLTTMNTEAFF
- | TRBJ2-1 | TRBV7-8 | CASSLFGGSPDEQFF
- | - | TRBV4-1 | CASSQSIRAGGYEQYF
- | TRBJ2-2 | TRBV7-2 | CASSLVSGTQELFF
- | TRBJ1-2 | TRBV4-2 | CASSQMGGSYGYTF
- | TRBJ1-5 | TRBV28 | CASSPWETNQPQHF
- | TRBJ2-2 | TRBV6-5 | CASSLRAGGELFF
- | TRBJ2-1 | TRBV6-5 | CASSYGGDYNEQFF
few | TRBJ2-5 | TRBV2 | CASSVTGRSETQYF
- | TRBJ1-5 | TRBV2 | CASQGDSSNQPQHF
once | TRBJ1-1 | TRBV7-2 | CASSSSRDRLNTEAFF
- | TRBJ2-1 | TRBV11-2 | CASSFGTSGINEQFF
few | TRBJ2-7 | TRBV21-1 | CASSTDRELFYEQYF
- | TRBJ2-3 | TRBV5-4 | CASSLSGTSRDTQYF
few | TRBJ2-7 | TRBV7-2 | CASSLGPTGTGVSYEQYF
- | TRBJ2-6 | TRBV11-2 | CASSSRDSPKSGANVLTF
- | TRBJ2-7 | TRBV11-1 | CASSLGGSRYEQYF
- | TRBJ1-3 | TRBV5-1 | CASSLASGSGNTIYF
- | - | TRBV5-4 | CASSSAGTGPYEQYF
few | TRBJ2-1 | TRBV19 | CASQHLAGGPNEQFF
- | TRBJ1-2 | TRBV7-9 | CASSSSGTGFSGYTF
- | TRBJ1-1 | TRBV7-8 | CASSLGRTGITTEAFF
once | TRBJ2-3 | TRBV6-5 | CASSFGDTQYF
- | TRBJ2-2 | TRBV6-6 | CASRGTSGNEELFF
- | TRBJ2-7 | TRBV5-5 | CASSPTGIEQYF
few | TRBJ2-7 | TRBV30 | CAWSSGGGIYEQYF
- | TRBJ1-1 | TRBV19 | CASSIVDRGRFTEAFF
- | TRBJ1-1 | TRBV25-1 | CASSAGNTEAFF
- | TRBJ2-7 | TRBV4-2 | CASSLRADRAINYEQYF
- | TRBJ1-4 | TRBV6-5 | CASSQPGQGNEKLFF
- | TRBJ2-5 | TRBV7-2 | CASSLGGGGKETQYF
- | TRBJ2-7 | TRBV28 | CASSYSAGDLREQYF
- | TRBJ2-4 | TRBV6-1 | CASSAPGGWDIQYF
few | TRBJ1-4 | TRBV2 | CASSAGTPNEKLFF
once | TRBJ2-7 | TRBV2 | CASRGAGWAYEQYF
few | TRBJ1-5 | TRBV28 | CASSLPGTGRNQPQHF
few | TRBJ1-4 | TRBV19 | CASSIGQGNEKLFF
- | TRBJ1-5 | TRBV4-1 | CASSQGRVSLANQPQHF
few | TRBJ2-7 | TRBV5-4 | CASSPGTSPYEQYF
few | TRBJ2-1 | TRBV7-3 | CASSLNTAPPYNEQFF
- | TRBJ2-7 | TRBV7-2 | CASSLDVSSYEQYF
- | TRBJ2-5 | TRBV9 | CASSLGQGETQYF
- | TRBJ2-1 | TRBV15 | CATSRVGEYNEQFF
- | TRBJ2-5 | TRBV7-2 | CASSLLLAETQYF
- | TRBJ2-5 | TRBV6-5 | CASSKTGGGQETQYF
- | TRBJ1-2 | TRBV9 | CASSEDVRTGYSYGYTF
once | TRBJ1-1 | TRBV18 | CASSPQGIKTEAFF
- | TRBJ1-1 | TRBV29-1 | CSVGGYGDGTEAFF